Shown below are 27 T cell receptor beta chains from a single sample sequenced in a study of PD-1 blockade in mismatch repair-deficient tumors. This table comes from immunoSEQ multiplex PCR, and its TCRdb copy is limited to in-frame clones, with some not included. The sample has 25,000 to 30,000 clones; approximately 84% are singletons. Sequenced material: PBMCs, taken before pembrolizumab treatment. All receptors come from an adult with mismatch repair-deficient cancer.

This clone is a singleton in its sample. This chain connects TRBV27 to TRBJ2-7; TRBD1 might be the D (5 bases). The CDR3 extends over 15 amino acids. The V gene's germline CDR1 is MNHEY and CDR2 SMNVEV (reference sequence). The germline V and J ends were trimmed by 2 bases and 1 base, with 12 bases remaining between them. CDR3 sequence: CASSLVGAASYEQYF. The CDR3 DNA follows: TGTGCCAGCAGTTTAGTAGGGGCTGCATCCTACGAGCAGTACTTC.

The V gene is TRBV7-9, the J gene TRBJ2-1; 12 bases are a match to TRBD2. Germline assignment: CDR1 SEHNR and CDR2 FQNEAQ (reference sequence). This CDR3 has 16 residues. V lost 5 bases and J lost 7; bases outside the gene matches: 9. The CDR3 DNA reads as TGTGCCAGCAGCAACTTCGGACTAGCGGGATTAAATGAGCAGTTCTTC. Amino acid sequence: CASSNFGLAGLNEQFF.

For the CDR3, the DNA is TGTGCCAGCAGCTCAAGATCAGGCGGTCAGCGGGCCCTTGTAGGTTACAATGAGCAGTTCTTC. Protein sequence: CASSSRSGGQRALVGYNEQFF. The chain joins TRBV7-3 to TRBJ2-1; D perhaps matches TRBD2 (6 bases). Trimming pared 4 bases from V and 4 bases from J, leaving 32 bases between. The CDR3 consists of 21 residues. CDR1 SGHTA and CDR2 FQGTGA come from the germline V gene.

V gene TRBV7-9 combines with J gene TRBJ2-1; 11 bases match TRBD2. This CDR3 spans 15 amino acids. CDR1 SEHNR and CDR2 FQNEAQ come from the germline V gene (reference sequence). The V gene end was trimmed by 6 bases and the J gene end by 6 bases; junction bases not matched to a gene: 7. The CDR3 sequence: CASSIPGLAVNEQFF. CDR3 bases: TGTGCCAGCAGTATACCGGGACTAGCGGTCAATGAGCAGTTCTTC.

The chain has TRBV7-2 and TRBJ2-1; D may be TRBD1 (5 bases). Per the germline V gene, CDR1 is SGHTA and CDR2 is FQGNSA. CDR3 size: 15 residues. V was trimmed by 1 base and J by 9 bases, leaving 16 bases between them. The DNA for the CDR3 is TGTGCCAGCAGCTTAGAGCCCAGAGAAGGGGTTGAGCAGTTCTTC. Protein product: CASSLEPREGVEQFF.

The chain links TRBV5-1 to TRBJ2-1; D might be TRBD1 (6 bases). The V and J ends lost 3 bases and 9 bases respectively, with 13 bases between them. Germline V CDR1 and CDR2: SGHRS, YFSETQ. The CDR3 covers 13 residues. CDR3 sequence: CASSSQGAGEQFF. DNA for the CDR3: TGCGCCAGCAGCTCACAGGGTGCCGGTGAGCAGTTCTTC.

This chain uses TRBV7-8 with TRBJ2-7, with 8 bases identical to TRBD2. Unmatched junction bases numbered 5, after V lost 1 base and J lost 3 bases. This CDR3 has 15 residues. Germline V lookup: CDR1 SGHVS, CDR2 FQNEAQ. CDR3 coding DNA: TGTGCCAGCAGCTTAGATGGCGGGAGGAACTACGAGCAGTACTTC. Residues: CASSLDGGRNYEQYF.

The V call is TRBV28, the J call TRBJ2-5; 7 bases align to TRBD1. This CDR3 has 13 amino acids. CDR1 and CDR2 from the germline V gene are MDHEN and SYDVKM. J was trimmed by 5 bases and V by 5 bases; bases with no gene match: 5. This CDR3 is CASSTGAGETQYF. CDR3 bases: TGTGCCAGCAGTACAGGGGCAGGGGAGACCCAGTACTTC.

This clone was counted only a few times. The CDR3 reads CASSDRNSPLHF. The CDR3, as DNA: TGTGCCAGCAGCGACAGAAATTCACCCCTCCACTTT. The chain has TRBV28 and TRBJ1-6; possible D gene TRBD1, 5 bases. The CDR3 is made up of 12 amino acids. Germline CDR1 reads MDHEN; CDR2 reads SYDVKM. V was pared by 6 bases and J by 7 bases, with 7 bases between.

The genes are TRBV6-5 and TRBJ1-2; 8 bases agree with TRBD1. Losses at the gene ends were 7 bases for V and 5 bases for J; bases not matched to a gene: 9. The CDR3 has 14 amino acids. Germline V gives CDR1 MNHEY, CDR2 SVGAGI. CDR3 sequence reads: CASTNTGGVYGYTF. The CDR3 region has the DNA TGTGCCAGCACCAATACAGGGGGTGTGTATGGCTACACCTTC.

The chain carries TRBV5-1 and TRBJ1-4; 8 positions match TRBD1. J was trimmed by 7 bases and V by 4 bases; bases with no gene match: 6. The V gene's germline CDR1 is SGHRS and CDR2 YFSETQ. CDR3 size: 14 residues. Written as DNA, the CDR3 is TGCGCCAGCAGCGACCCGGACAGGGCTGAAAAACTGTTTTTT. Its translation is CASSDPDRAEKLFF.

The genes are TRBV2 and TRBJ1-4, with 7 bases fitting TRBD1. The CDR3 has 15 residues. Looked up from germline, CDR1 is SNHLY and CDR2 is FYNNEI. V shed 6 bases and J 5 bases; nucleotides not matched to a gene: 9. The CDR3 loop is CASSRGGQRNEKLFF. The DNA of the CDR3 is TGTGCCAGCAGCCGGGGGGGACAGCGAAATGAAAAACTGTTTTTT.

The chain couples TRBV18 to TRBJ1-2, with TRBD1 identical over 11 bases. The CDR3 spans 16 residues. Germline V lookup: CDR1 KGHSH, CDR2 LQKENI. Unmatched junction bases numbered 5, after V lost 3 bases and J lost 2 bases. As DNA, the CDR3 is TGTGCCAGCTCACCCCGGGACAGGGGGTTGAACTATGGCTACACCTTC. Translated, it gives CASSPRDRGLNYGYTF. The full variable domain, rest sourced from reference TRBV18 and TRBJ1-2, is NAGVMQNPRHLVRRRGQEARLRCSPMKGHSHVYWYRQLPEEGLKFMVYLQKENIIDESGMPKERFSAEFPKEGPSILRIQQVVRGDSAAYFCASSPRDRGLNYGYTFGSGTRLTVV.

In DNA, the CDR3 is TGTGCCAGCAGTGAACCCGTTCGGACAGGGGGGTATGGCTACACCTTC. The encoded protein is CASSEPVRTGGYGYTF. This sequence joins TRBV6-1 and TRBJ1-2, with 10 bases that match TRBD1. From germline, CDR1 is MNHNS and CDR2 SASEGT. V lost 2 bases and J lost 5; bases outside the gene matches: 8. The CDR3 has 16 amino acids.

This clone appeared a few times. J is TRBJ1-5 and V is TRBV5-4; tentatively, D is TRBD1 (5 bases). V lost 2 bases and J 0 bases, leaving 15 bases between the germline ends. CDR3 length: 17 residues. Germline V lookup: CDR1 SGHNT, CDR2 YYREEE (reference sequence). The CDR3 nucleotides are TGTGCCAGCAGCTTATGGATGGGGCAGACTAGCAATCAGCCCCAGCATTTT. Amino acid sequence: CASSLWMGQTSNQPQHF.

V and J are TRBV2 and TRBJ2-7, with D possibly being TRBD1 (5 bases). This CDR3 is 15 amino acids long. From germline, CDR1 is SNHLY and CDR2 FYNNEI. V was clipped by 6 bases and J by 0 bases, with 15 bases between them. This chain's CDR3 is CASREQAVSSYEQYF. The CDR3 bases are TGTGCCAGCAGAGAACAGGCTGTCAGCTCCTACGAGCAGTACTTC. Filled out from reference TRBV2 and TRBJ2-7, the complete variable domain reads EPEVTQTPSHQVTQMGQEVILRCVPISNHLYFYWYRQILGQKVEFLVSFYNNEISEKSEIFDDQFSVERPDGSNFTLKIRSTKLEDSAMYFCASREQAVSSYEQYFGPGTRLTVT.

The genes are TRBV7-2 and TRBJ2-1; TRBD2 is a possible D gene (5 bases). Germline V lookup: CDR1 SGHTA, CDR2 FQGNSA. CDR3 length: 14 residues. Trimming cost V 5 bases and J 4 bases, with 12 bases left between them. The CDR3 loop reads CASSVLGLYNEQFF. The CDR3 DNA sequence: TGTGCCAGCAGCGTACTAGGTTTGTACAATGAGCAGTTCTTC.

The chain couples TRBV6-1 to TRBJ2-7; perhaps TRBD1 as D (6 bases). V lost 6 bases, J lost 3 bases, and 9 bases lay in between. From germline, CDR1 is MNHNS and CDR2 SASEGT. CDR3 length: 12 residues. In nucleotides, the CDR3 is TGTGCCAGCAGGGACAGCGGCTACGAGCAGTACTTC. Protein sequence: CASRDSGYEQYF.

The CDR3 DNA follows: TGTGCCAGCAGCTTAGTAGGACTAGCGGTTAGCACAGATACGCAGTATTTT. Amino acids: CASSLVGLAVSTDTQYF. This chain links TRBV5-6 with TRBJ2-3; TRBD2 agrees at 10 bases. The CDR3 is 17 residues long. Unmatched junction bases numbered 6, after V lost 2 bases and J lost 0 bases. Germline V gene lookup returns CDR1 SGHDT and CDR2 YYEEEE.

The CDR3 sequence: CASSLPSGINEQFF. The CDR3 DNA is TGCGCCAGCAGCTTGCCTAGCGGGATCAATGAGCAGTTCTTC. V usage is TRBV5-1 and J usage is TRBJ2-1; 9 bases align to TRBD2. Germline values: CDR1 SGHRS, CDR2 YFSETQ. The trim removed 1 base at V and 6 bases at J, leaving 2 bases unmatched. This CDR3 is built from 14 residues.

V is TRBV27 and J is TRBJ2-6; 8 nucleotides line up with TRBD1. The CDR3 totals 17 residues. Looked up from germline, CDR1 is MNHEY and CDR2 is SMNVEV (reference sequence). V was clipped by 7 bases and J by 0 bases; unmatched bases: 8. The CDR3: CASTSGTGFSGANVLTF. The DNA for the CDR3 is TGTGCCAGCACCTCCGGGACAGGTTTCTCTGGGGCCAACGTCCTGACTTTC.

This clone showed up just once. CDR3 sequence: CASSLARDEQFF. CDR3 nucleotide sequence: TGTGCCAGCAGCTTGGCCAGGGATGAGCAGTTCTTC. The chain links TRBV5-4 to TRBJ2-1, with a tentative D call TRBD1 (5 bases). The germline V and J ends were trimmed by 0 bases and 8 bases, with 6 bases remaining between them. The CDR3 loop spans 12 amino acids. Germline loops: CDR1 SGHNT, CDR2 YYREEE (reference sequence).

In nucleotides, the CDR3 is TGTGCCGGAGGACTAGCGGGAGGGTACAATGAGCAGTTCTTC. Its translation: CAGGLAGGYNEQFF. This chain joins TRBV28 and TRBJ2-1; 15 bases map to TRBD2. The germline V gene has CDR1 MDHEN and CDR2 SYDVKM. The CDR3 sequence is 14 residues long. V trimming: 11 bases; J trimming: 4 bases; junction bases outside the gene matches: 3.

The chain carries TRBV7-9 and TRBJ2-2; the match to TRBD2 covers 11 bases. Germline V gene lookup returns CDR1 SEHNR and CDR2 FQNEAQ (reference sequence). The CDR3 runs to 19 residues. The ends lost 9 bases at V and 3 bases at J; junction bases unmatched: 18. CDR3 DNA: TGTGCCAGTTCGCCAGGGACTAGCGGTCCCCTAGGGGACACCGGGGAGCTGTTTTTT. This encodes CASSPGTSGPLGDTGELFF. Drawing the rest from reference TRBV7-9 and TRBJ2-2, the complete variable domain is DTGVSQNPRHKITKRGQNVTFRCDPISEHNRLYWYRQTLGQGPEFLTYFQNEAQLEKSRLLSDRFSAERPKGSFSTLEIQRTEQGDSAMYLCASSPGTSGPLGDTGELFFGEGSRLTVL.

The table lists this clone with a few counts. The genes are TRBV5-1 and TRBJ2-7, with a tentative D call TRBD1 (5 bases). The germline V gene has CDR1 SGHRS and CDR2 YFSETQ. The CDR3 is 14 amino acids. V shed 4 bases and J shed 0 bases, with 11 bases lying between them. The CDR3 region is CASSGQGVSYEQYF. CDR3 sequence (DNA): TGCGCCAGCAGCGGCCAAGGGGTCTCCTACGAGCAGTACTTC.

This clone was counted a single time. The chain's CDR3 is CAISELTGPGELFF. The CDR3 region has the DNA TGTGCCATCAGTGAGTTGACGGGTCCCGGGGAGCTGTTTTTT. The V call is TRBV10-3, the J call TRBJ2-2, with D hard to call. With 1 base removed from V and 6 bases from J, the gap between germline ends came to 9 bases. Per germline, CDR1 ENHRY and CDR2 SYGVKD. This CDR3 has 14 residues.

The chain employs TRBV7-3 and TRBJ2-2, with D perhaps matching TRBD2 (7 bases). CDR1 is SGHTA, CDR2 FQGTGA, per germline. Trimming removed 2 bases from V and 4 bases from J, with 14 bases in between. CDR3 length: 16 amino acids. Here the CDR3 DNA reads TGTGCCAGCAGCTTATGGGGGGGCGTTCGCACCGGGGAGCTGTTTTTT. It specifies CASSLWGGVRTGELFF.